This entry concerns a single TCR beta chain. Its antigen is currently unknown. Template switching created a universal primer site, and the cDNA included unique molecular identifiers. TCRdb itself ran the 5' RACE reads through MiXCR, one entry per CDR3 protein. The sample holds about 530,000 distinct CDR3 sequences, 20% to 25% seen once. The data originate from a study of identical twins. The CDR3 is 14 amino acids. Looked up from germline, CDR1 is SGHNT and CDR2 is YENEEA. V gave up 2 bases and J gave up 3 bases; unmatched junction bases: 1. The study's findings and limits: Out-of-frame TCR alpha sharing in monozygotic twins exceeded recombination model predictions.

These same data were also listed under a study on yellow fever vaccine responses in identical twins.

The chain couples TRBV11-3 to TRBJ2-3; 8 bases are a match to TRBD2. The specimen was CD4+ T cells sorted from blood. The clonotype originates from a woman younger than 35 in good health. CDR3 loop: CASSLSGRTDTQYF. The CDR3 DNA sequence: TGTGCCAGCAGCTTAAGCGGGAGAACAGATACGCAGTATTTT.